This T cell receptor (beta chain) is drawn from a study of blood T cell repertoires in COVID-19. Study overall: Some COVID-19 samples were acute and others convalescent; all came from the United States, Italy and Spain.

This clone was observed a single time. CDR1 is LNHDA, CDR2 SQIVND, per germline (reference sequence). Trimming took 9 bases from V and 3 from J; bases not matched to a gene: 8. The CDR3 runs to 14 residues. The data were produced by immunoSEQ multiplex PCR, yet TCRdb's version contains in-frame clones alone and is incomplete. There are 100,000 to 150,000 clones in the sample; around 70% occur only once, and around 5.9% lies in the top ten. The receptor's source is a man in his fifties or sixties with acute or convalescent COVID-19. The specimen sequenced was peripheral blood. The chain has TRBV19 and TRBJ1-3; 7 positions match TRBD1. In DNA, the CDR3 is TGTGCCAGCCGACAGGGTTCGGGTGGAAACACCATATATTTT. It codes for CASRQGSGGNTIYF.